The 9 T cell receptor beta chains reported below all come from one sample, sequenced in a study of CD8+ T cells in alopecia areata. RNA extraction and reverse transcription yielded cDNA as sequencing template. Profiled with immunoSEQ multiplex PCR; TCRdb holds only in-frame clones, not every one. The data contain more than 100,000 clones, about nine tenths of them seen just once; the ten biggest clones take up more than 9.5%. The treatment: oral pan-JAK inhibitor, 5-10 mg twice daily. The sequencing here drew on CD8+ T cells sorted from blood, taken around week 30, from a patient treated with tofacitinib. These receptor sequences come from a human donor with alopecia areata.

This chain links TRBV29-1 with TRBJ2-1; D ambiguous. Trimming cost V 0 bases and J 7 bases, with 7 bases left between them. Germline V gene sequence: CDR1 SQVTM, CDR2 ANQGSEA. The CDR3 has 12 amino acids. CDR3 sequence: CSVEDHTNEQFF. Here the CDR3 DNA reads TGCAGCGTTGAAGATCACACGAATGAGCAGTTCTTC.

The CDR3 coding sequence is TGCGCCAGCAGCCAAGACCCCCGGGCCTCCTACGAGCAGTACTTC. Protein: CASSQDPRASYEQYF. The chain links TRBV4-1 to TRBJ2-7; D gene ambiguous. Per the germline V gene, CDR1 is MGHRA and CDR2 is YSYEKL. CDR3 length equals 15 residues. The V gene lost 0 bases and the J gene lost 0 bases, with 9 bases spanning the gap.

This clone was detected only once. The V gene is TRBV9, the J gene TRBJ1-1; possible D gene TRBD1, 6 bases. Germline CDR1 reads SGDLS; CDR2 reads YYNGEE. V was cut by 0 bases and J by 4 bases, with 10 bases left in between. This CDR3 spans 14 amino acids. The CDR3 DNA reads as TGTGCCAGCAGCGTAGCGGGGGGCACCACTGAAGCTTTCTTT. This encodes CASSVAGGTTEAFF.

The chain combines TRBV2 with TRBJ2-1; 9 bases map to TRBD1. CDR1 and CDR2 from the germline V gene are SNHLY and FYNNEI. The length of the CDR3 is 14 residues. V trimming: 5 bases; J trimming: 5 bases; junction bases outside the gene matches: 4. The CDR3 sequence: CASSPGTGNNEQFF. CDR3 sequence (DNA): TGTGCCAGCAGTCCCGGGACAGGGAACAATGAGCAGTTCTTC.

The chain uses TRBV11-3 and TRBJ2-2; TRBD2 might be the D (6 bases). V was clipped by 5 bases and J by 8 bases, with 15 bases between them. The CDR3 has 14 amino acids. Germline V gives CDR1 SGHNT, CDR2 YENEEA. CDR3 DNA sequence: TGTGCCAGCAGCCCACCCGGCGGGATGGGGGAGCTGTTTTTT. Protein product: CASSPPGGMGELFF. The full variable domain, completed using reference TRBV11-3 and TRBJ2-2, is EAGVVQSPRYKIIEKKQPVAFWCNPISGHNTLYWYLQNLGQGPELLIRYENEEAVDDSQLPKDRFSAERLKGVDSTLKIQPAELGDSAVYLCASSPPGGMGELFFGEGSRLTVL.

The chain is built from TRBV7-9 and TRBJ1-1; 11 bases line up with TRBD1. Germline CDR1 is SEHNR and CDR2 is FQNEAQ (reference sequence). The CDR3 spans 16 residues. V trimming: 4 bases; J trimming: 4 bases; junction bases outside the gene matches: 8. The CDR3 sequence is CASSSEIGTGGTEAFF. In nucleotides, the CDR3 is TGTGCCAGCAGCTCCGAAATAGGGACAGGGGGCACTGAAGCTTTCTTT.

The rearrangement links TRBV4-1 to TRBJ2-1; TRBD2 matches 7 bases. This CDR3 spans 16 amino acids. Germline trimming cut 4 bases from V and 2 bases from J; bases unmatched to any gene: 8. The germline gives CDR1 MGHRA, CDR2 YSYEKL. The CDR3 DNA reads TGCGCCAGCAGCCGTGAAGGGGCGGGAGCCTACAATGAGCAGTTCTTC. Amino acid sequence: CASSREGAGAYNEQFF.

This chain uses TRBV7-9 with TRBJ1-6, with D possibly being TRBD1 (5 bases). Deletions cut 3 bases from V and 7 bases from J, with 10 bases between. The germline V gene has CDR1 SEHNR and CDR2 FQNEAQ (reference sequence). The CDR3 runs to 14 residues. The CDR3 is CASSFLWDNSPLHF. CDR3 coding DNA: TGTGCCAGCAGCTTCTTGTGGGACAATTCACCCCTCCACTTT.

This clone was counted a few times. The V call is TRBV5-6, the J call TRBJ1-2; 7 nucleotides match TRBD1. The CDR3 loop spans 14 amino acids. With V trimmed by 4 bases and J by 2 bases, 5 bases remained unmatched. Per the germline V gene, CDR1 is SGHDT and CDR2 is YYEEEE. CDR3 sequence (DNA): TGTGCCAGCAGCCCCCCGACAGGGAACTATGGCTACACCTTC. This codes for CASSPPTGNYGYTF.